This TCR beta chain was sequenced for a study of Ad26.COV2.S vaccination and SARS-CoV-2 variants. Treatment noted: around 19 received Ad26.COV2.S at low or high dose, single or two shots; about 5 received placebo; per-sample allocation not given. Sampling was done on day 63 after the first vaccine or placebo injection. It was Wuhan-strain SARS-CoV-2 spike that the Ad26 vaccine vector expressed. Sequenced by immunoSEQ multiplex PCR; TCRdb stores in-frame clones only, minus some. This sample carries about 680,000 clones, roughly 90% of them seen once, and the ten largest clones take approximately 1.5%. V was pared by 2 bases and J by 5 bases, with 16 bases between. Germline-derived CDR1 and CDR2 are SGHRS and YFSETQ. The CDR3 is made up of 15 amino acids.

V and J are TRBV5-1 and TRBJ2-5; no clear D. This sample comprised peripheral blood, obtained in a trial of Ad26.COV2.S vaccine versus placebo. The sequence was obtained from a person between 18 and 65 years old who received the Ad26.COV2.S COVID-19 vaccine or a placebo. CDR3 protein: CASSFFNPSGETQYF. DNA of the CDR3: TGCGCCAGCAGCTTCTTCAACCCTAGTGGGGAGACCCAGTACTTC. The whole variable domain, remainder taken from reference TRBV5-1 and TRBJ2-5, is KAGVTQTPRYLIKTRGQQVTLSCSPISGHRSVSWYQQTPGQGLQFLFEYFSETQRNKGNFPGRFSGRQFSNSRSEMNVSTLELGDSALYLCASSFFNPSGETQYFGPGTRLLVL.